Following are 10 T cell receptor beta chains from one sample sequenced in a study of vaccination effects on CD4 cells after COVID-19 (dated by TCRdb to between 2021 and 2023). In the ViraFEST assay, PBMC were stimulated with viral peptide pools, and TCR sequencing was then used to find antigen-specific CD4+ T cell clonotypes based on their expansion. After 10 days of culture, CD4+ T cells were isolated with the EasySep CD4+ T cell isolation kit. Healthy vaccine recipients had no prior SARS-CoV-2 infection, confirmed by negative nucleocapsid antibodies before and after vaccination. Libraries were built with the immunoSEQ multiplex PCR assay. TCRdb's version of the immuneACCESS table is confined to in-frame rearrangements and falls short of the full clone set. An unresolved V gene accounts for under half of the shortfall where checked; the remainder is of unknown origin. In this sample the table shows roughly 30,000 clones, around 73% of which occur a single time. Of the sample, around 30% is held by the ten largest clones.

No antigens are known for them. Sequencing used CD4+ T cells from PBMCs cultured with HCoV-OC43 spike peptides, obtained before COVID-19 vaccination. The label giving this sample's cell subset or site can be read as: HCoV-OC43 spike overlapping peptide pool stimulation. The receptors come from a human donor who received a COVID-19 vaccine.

CDR3 region: CASSFGQGYEKLFF. The CDR3 region has the DNA TGCGCCAGCAGCTTCGGACAGGGTTATGAAAAACTGTTTTTT. V usage is TRBV5-1 and J usage is TRBJ1-4, with 8 bases lining up with TRBD1. Germline assignment: CDR1 SGHRS and CDR2 YFSETQ. V shed 2 bases, J shed 6 bases, and the junction held 3 bases outside the gene matches. The CDR3 length is 14 residues. Full variable domain (rest looked up from reference TRBV5-1 and TRBJ1-4): KAGVTQTPRYLIKTRGQQVTLSCSPISGHRSVSWYQQTPGQGLQFLFEYFSETQRNKGNFPGRFSGRQFSNSRSEMNVSTLELGDSALYLCASSFGQGYEKLFFGSGTQLSVL.

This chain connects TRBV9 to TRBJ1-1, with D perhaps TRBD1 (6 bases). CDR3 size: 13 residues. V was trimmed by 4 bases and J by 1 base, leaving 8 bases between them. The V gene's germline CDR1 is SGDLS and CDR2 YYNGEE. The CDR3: CASSKTGNTEAFF. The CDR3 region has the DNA TGTGCCAGCAGCAAGACAGGGAACACTGAAGCTTTCTTT.

The CDR3 reads CASSRGPEAEAFF. The DNA for the CDR3 is TGTGCCAGCAGCCGTGGCCCGGAGGCTGAAGCTTTCTTT. The chain recombines TRBV5-5 with TRBJ1-1; D unclear. The CDR3 spans 13 residues. Per germline, CDR1 SGHKS and CDR2 YYEKEE (reference sequence). V lost 4 bases and J lost 6, with 13 bases in between.

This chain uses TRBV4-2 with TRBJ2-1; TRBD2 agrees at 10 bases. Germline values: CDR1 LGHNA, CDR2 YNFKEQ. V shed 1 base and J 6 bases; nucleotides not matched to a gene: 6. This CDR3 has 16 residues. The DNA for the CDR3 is TGTGCCAGCAGCCAAGGGGAGCGGGGGGGTTTCAATGAGCAGTTCTTC. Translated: CASSQGERGGFNEQFF.

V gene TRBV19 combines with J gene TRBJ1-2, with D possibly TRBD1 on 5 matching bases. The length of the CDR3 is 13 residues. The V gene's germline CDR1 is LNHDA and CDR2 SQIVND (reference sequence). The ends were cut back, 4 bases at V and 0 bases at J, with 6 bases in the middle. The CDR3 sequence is CASSRQTNYGYTF. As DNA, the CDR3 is TGTGCCAGTAGTAGACAGACTAACTATGGCTACACCTTC.

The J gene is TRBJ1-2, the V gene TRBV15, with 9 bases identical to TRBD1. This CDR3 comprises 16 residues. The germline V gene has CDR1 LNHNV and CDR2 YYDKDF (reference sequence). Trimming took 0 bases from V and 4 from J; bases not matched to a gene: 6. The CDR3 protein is CATSRDYRGQGYGYTF. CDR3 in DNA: TGTGCCACCAGCAGAGATTACAGGGGGCAGGGCTATGGCTACACCTTC.

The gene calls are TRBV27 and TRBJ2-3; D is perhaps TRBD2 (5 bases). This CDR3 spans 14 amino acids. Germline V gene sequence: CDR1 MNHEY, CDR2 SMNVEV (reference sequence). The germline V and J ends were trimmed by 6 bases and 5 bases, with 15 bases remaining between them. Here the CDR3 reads CASRLESGIDTQYF. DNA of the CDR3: TGTGCCAGCAGACTCGAATCCGGGATAGATACGCAGTATTTT.

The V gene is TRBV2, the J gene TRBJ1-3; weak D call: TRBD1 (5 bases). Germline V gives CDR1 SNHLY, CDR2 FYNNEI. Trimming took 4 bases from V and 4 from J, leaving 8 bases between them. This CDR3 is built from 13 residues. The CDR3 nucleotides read TGTGCCAGCAGTGGGGGACGGGGAAACACCATATATTTT. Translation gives CASSGGRGNTIYF.

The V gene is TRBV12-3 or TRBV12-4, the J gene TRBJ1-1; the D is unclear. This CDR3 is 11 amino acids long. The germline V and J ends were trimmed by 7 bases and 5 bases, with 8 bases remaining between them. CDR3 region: CASMRGTEAFF. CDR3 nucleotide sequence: TGTGCCAGCATGCGCGGGACTGAAGCTTTCTTT.

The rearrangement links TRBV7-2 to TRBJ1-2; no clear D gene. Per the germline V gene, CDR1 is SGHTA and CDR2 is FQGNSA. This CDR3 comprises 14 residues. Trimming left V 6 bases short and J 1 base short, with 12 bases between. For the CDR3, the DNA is TGTGCCAGCAGTAAGAATTCGGGTAACTATGGCTACACCTTC. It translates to CASSKNSGNYGYTF.